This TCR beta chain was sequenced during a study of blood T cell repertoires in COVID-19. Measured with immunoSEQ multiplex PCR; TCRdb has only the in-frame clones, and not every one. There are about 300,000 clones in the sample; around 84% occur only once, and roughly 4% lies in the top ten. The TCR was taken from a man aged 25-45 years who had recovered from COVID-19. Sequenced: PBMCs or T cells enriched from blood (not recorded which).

CDR3 nucleotides: TGTGCCAGTAGTATGTATGGCGGAAGCACAGATACGCAGTATTTT. Translation gives CASSMYGGSTDTQYF. The chain combines TRBV19 with TRBJ2-3; no definite D call. Germline V lookup: CDR1 LNHDA, CDR2 SQIVND (reference sequence). V was trimmed by 3 bases and J by 0 bases, leaving 10 bases between them. CDR3 length equals 15 residues.